This T cell receptor beta chain was recovered during a study of T cell responses to AZD1222 COVID-19 vaccine. Turning to the study itself: Both about-4-week and about-12-week second-dose recipients were combined. Study-level results: Compared with day 0, the breadth and depth of the Spike-specific TCR repertoire rose significantly after two doses of AZD1222. Spike-wide vaccine-associated CD4 TCRs dominated at 160-218 and 743-854.

About this clone: What it binds is unknown.

Deletions cut 5 bases from V and 0 bases from J, with 10 bases between. This CDR3 has 15 residues. Germline CDR1 and CDR2: MNHEY and SVGEGT. The data were produced by immunoSEQ multiplex PCR, yet TCRdb's version contains in-frame clones alone and is incomplete. Among 150,000 or so clones listed, around nine tenths were seen once. The rearrangement joins TRBV6-2 or TRBV6-3 to TRBJ2-2, with D perhaps given as TRBD1 or TRBD2 (5 bases each). The sequence was collected from an adult in good health. The input for sequencing was peripheral blood, taken on day 0 of AZD1222 vaccination. The CDR3 spells CASSPSGPNTGELFF. CDR3 coding DNA: TGTGCCAGCAGTCCCTCGGGACCGAACACCGGGGAGCTGTTTTTT.